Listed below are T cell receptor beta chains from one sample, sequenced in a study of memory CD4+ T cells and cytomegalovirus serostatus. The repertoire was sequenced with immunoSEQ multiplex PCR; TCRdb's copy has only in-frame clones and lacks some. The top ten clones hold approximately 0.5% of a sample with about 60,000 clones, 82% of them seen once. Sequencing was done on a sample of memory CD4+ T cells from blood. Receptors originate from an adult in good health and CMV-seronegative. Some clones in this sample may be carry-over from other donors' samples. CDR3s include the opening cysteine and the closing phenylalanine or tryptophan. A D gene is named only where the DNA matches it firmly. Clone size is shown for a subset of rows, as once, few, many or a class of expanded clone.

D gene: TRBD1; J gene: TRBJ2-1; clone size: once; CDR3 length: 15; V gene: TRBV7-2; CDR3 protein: CASSTRTGWYNEQFF; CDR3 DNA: TGTGCCAGCAGCACTCGGACAGGGTGGTACAATGAGCAGTTCTTC
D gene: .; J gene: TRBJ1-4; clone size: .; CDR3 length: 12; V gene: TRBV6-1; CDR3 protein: CASSWVREKLFF; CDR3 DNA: TGTGCCAGCAGTTGGGTTAGGGAAAAACTGTTTTTT
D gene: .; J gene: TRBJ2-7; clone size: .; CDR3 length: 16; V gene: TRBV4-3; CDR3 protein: CASSQDVSGGGGEQYF; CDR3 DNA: TGCGCCAGCAGCCAAGATGTGAGTGGCGGAGGAGGCGAGCAGTACTTC
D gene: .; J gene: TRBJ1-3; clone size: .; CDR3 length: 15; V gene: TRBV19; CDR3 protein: CASTYGRAGGNTIYF; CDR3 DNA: TGTGCCAGTACCTACGGGCGGGCAGGTGGAAACACCATATATTTT
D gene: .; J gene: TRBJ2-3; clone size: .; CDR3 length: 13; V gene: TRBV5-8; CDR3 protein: CASTRQMTDTQYF; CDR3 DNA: TGTGCCAGTACGAGACAGATGACAGATACGCAGTATTTT
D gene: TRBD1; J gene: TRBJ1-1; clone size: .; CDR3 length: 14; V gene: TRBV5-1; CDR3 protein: CASSLGQVNTEAFF; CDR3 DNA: TGCGCCAGCAGCCTAGGACAGGTCAACACTGAAGCTTTCTTT
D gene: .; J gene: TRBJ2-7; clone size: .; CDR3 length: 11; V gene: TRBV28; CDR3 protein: CASNGRTEQYF; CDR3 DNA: TGTGCCAGCAACGGCAGGACGGAGCAGTACTTC
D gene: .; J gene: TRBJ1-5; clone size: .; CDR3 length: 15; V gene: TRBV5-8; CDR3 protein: CASSLFRGNNQPQHF; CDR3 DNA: TGTGCCAGCAGCTTGTTTCGGGGAAACAATCAGCCCCAGCATTTT
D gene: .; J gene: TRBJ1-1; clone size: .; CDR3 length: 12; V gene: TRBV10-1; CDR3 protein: CASRPMGAGAFF; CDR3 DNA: TGCGCCAGCAGACCCATGGGCGCGGGCGCTTTCTTT
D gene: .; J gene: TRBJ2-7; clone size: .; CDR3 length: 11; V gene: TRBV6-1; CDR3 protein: CASSDRAQQYF; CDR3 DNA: TGTGCCAGCAGTGATCGGGCACAACAGTACTTC
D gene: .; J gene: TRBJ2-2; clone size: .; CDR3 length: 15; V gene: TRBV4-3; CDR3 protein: CASSQDPGYTGELFF; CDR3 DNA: TGCGCCAGCAGCCAAGATCCGGGTTACACCGGGGAGCTGTTTTTT
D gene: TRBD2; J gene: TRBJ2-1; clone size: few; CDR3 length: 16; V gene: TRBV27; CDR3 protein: CASSSPASGSNNEQFF; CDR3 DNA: TGTGCCAGCAGTTCCCCTGCCAGCGGGAGTAACAATGAGCAGTTCTTC
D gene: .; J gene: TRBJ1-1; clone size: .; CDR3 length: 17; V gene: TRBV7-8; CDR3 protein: CASSLARGRGMNTEAFF; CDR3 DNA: TGTGCCAGCAGCTTAGCGCGGGGTAGGGGCATGAACACTGAAGCTTTCTTT
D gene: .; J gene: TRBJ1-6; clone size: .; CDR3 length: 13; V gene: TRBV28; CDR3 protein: CASSLVLNSPLHF; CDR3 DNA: TGTGCCAGCAGTTTGGTCCTTAATTCACCCCTCCACTTT
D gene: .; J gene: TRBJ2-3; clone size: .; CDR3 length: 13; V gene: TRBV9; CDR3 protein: CASSVGVTDTQYF; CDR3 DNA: TGTGCCAGCAGCGTAGGAGTAACAGATACGCAGTATTTT
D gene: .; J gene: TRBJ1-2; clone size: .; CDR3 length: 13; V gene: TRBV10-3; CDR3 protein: CAISVDSYYGYTF; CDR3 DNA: TGTGCCATCAGTGTCGACAGTTACTATGGCTACACCTTC
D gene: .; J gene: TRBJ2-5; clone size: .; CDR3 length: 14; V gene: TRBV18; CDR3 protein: CASSQGSSGETQYF; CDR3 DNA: TGTGCCAGCTCACAGGGGTCGAGTGGAGAGACCCAGTACTTC
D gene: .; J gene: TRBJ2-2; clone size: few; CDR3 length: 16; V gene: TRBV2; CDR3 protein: CASSGNAWANTGELFF; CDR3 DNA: TGTGCCAGCAGTGGCAACGCCTGGGCGAACACCGGGGAGCTGTTTTTT
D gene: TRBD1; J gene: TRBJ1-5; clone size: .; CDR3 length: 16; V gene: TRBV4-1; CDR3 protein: CASSPADRGRNQPQHF; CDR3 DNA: TGCGCCAGCAGCCCCGCAGACAGGGGGCGGAATCAGCCCCAGCATTTT
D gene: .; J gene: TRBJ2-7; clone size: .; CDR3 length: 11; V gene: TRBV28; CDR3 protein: CASGKTYEQYF; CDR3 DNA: TGTGCCAGCGGTAAAACATACGAGCAGTACTTC
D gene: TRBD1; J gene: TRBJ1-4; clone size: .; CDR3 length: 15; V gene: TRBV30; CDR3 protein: CAWDTGTGINEKLFF; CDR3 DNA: TGTGCCTGGGATACCGGGACAGGGATTAATGAAAAACTGTTTTTT
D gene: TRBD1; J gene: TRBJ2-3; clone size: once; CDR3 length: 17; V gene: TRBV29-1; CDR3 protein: CSVESPRGTGHRDTQYF; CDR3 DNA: TGCAGCGTTGAAAGTCCCAGGGGGACAGGGCACAGGGATACGCAGTATTTT
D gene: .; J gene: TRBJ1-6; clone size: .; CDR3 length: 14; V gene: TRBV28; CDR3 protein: CASSSGLTDSPLHF; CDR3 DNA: TGTGCCAGCAGTTCGGGGCTGACGGATTCACCCCTCCACTTT
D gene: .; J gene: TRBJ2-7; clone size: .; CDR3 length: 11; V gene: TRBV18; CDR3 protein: CASSLRNEQYF; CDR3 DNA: TGTGCCAGCTCCCTCAGGAACGAGCAGTACTTC
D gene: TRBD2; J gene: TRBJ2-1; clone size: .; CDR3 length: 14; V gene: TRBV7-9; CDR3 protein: CASSWGLASNEQFF; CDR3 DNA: TGTGCCAGCAGCTGGGGACTAGCGAGCAATGAGCAGTTCTTC
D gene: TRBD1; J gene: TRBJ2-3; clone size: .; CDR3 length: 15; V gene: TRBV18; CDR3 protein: CASSPQTGGADTQYF; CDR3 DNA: TGTGCCAGCTCACCACAGACAGGGGGCGCGGATACGCAGTATTTT
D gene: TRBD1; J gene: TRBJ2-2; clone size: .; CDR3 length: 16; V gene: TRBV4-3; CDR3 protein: CASSQYATDRAGELFF; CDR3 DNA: TGCGCCAGCAGCCAATACGCAACAGACAGGGCCGGGGAGCTGTTTTTT
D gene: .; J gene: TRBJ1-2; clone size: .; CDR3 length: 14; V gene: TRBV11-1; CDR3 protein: CASSSDRVGYGYTF; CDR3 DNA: TGTGCCAGCAGCTCCGACCGGGTCGGCTATGGCTACACCTTC
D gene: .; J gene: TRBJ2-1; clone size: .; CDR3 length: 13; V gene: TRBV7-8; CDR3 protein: CASSLDRYNEQFF; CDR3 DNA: TGTGCCAGCAGCTTAGATCGCTACAATGAGCAGTTCTTC
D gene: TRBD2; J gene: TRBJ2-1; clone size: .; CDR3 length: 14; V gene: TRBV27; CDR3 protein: CASALAGVYNEQFF; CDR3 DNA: TGTGCCAGCGCACTAGCGGGAGTCTACAATGAGCAGTTCTTC
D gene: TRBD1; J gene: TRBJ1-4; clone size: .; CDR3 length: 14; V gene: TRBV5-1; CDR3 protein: CASRPGTGAEKLFF; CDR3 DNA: TGCGCCAGCAGACCCGGGACAGGGGCTGAAAAACTGTTTTTT